This entry concerns a single TCR beta chain. Repertoires were generated with immunoSEQ multiplex PCR, while TCRdb's copy carries only in-frame clones and drops some. Here the sample spans 35,000 to 55,000 clones, about two thirds being singletons. The data stem from a study of cytotoxic CD8 clonotypes in ibrutinib-treated CLL. Germline V gene data show CDR1 as SGDLS and CDR2 as YYNGEE. The CDR3 is made up of 16 amino acids. The V end lost 0 bases, the J end lost 8 bases, and 17 bases lay between the germline ends. The sample consisted of PBMCs, taken after 12 months of ibrutinib treatment. The chain combines TRBV9 with TRBJ1-4, with D perhaps matching TRBD1 (6 bases). The clonotype originates from a human donor with chronic lymphocytic leukemia. As DNA, the CDR3 is TGTGCCAGCAGCGTAGGTGGACAGAAACTGGGGGAAAAACTGTTTTTT. Its protein product is CASSVGGQKLGEKLFF.